This TCR beta chain was recovered during a study of cytomegalovirus exposure and HLA in healthy donors. Primers for the PCR totalled 60 Vbeta and 13 Jbeta. Data came from immunoSEQ multiplex PCR; TCRdb stores just in-frame clones and leaves some out. In the table there are roughly 170,000 clones, about three quarters of which are singletons. Source material: PBMCs. The TCR originated in a girl under 18 in good health and CMV-seronegative.

CDR3 in amino acids: CASSEMTGKAFF. In DNA, the CDR3 is TGTGCCAGCAGTGAAATGACAGGGAAGGCTTTCTTT. The chain has TRBV28 and TRBJ1-1; 7 bases fit TRBD1. Germline V gene sequence: CDR1 MDHEN, CDR2 SYDVKM. There are 12 residues in the CDR3. V was clipped by 5 bases and J by 11 bases; unmatched bases: 8.